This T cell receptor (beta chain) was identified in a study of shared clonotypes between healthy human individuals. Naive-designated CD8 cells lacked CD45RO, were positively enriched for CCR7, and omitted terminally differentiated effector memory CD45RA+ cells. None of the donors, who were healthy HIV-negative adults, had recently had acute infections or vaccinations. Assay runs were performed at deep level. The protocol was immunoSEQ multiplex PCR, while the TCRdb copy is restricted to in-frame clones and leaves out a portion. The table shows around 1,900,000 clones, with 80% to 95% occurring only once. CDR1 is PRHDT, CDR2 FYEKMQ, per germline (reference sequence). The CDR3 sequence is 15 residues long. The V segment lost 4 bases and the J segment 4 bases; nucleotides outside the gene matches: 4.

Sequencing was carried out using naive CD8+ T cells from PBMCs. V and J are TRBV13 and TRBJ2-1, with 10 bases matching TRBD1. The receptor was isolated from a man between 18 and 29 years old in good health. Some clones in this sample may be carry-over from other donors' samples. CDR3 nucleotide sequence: TGTGCCAGCAGCTCCCGGACAGGGGGATACAATGAGCAGTTCTTC. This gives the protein CASSSRTGGYNEQFF.